The present entry profiles one T cell receptor (beta chain) with its context. Antigen unknown. This entry belongs to a study of blood T cells in healthy people across ages. The authors drew approximately 9 milliliters of peripheral blood from each donor. Each sample yielded at least 5.5 micrograms of PBMC total RNA. Findings of the study overall: It was held that the diversity estimates obtained from one million T cells were underestimates.

A second PCR, run for roughly 7 to 11 cycles, used a sample-barcoded 5' primer plus a J-beta primer mix. TCRdb recomputed calls from the 5' RACE reads with MiXCR, one row per CDR3 protein. The sample holds 780,000 or so distinct CDR3 sequences; approximately 53% are singletons and the top ten take roughly 24%. V shed 2 bases and J shed 7 bases, with 8 bases lying between them. The germline V gene has CDR1 PRHDT and CDR2 FYEKMQ (reference sequence). The CDR3 totals 13 residues. Sequenced sample: blood. The sequence derives from a man aged 40-49 years in good health. The chain combines TRBV13 with TRBJ1-4, with unresolved D. Here the CDR3 DNA reads TGTGCCAGCAGCTTAACGTTTGCTGAAAAACTGTTTTTT. As protein: CASSLTFAEKLFF.